This T cell receptor beta chain was sequenced for a study of regulatory T cells in long-lasting Graves disease. Time point reported: newly diagnosed GD, antithyroid drugs for less than 3 months. The authors made the TCR library using RNA they extracted from PBMCs. From germline, CDR1 is SNHLY and CDR2 FYNNEI. V shed 6 bases and J shed 3 bases, with 9 bases lying between them. The CDR3 covers 12 residues. The sample holds a few counts of this clonotype. In building TCR beta libraries, iRepertoire HTBI primers were used together with Arm-PCR of CDR3 regions. One entry per CDR3 protein results from TCRdb running MiXCR on the multiplex PCR reads. Of 620,000 or so distinct CDR3 sequences detected, roughly 15% appear once; the ten largest clones hold under 20%. These data were likewise used in another study, on T cells in Graves' hyperthyroidism and ophthalmopathy.

This TCR was recovered from a woman in her thirties with Graves disease. The chain couples TRBV2 to TRBJ2-7; D remains ambiguous. Sequenced here: peripheral blood mononuclear cells (PBMCs), sampled at new diagnosis, from a patient treated with antithyroid drugs. The CDR3 coding sequence is TGTGCCAGCAGAATGGAAGGCTACGAGCAGTACTTC. Protein sequence: CASRMEGYEQYF.